Presented here are 22 T cell receptor beta chains from one specimen sequenced in a study of T cells after yellow fever vaccination. TCRdb processed the 5' RACE reads anew with MiXCR; each CDR3 protein has one entry. In the table there are hundreds of thousands of distinct CDR3 sequences, around 13% of which are singletons. The starting material was CD4+ T cells sorted from PBMCs, obtained 15 days after the yellow fever booster vaccination. The source is a man between 18 and 35 years old who received the YFV17D yellow fever vaccine.

This chain links TRBV5-1 with TRBJ1-1; TRBD1 matches at 10 bases. Unmatched junction bases numbered 10, after V lost 4 bases and J lost 7 bases. There are 15 residues in the CDR3. Germline V CDR1 and CDR2: SGHRS, YFSETQ. The CDR3 region has the DNA TGCGCCAGCAGCCAACCGGGACAGGGGTATATTGAAGCTTTCTTT. Amino acid sequence: CASSQPGQGYIEAFF.

The chain links TRBV5-1 to TRBJ1-2; tentative D call: TRBD1 (5 bases). There are 14 residues in the CDR3. Germline V gene lookup returns CDR1 SGHRS and CDR2 YFSETQ. Trimming removed 3 bases from V and 7 bases from J, with 16 bases in between. The chain's CDR3 is CASSSRAGVLGYTF. The CDR3, as DNA: TGCGCCAGCAGCTCGAGAGCGGGGGTCCTTGGCTACACCTTC.

The rearrangement uses TRBV10-1 and TRBJ2-1, with a weak D call TRBD2 (5 bases). Looked up from germline, CDR1 is WNHNN and CDR2 is SYGVQD (reference sequence). This CDR3 has 13 residues. The germline V and J ends were trimmed by 6 bases and 10 bases, with 16 bases remaining between them. CDR3 nucleotides: TGCGCCAGCAGCCCTGACTATGAGCGGGAGCAGTTCTTC. Encoded protein: CASSPDYEREQFF.

This clonotype was observed a handful of times. J is TRBJ1-1 and V is TRBV28, with 7 bases that match TRBD1. CDR1 and CDR2 (germline): MDHEN, SYDVKM. The junction had 7 bases not matched to a gene; V was cut back by 5 bases and J by 4 bases. CDR3 length: 14 amino acids. CDR3 amino acids: CASSQGGTATEAFF. The CDR3 DNA sequence: TGTGCCAGCAGTCAAGGAGGGACAGCCACTGAAGCTTTCTTT.

This chain uses TRBV7-2 with TRBJ1-1; D unresolved. The CDR3 extends over 13 amino acids. V gave up 4 bases and J gave up 1 base, with 7 bases separating them. Looked up from germline, CDR1 is SGHTA and CDR2 is FQGNSA. CDR3 sequence reads: CASSYAENTEAFF. The CDR3 DNA follows: TGTGCCAGCAGCTACGCAGAGAACACTGAAGCTTTCTTT.

This clonotype was detected only a few times. The chain joins TRBV2 to TRBJ1-5; possible D gene TRBD1, 5 bases. The CDR3 runs to 15 residues. V was shortened by 6 bases and J by 3 bases, with 15 bases between the two germline ends. Germline loops: CDR1 SNHLY, CDR2 FYNNEI. CDR3 DNA sequence: TGTGCCAGCAGGACCGACAGCAATTTCAATCAGCCCCAGCATTTT. This sequence encodes CASRTDSNFNQPQHF. Using reference TRBV2 and TRBJ1-5 for the parts outside the CDR3, the full variable domain is EPEVTQTPSHQVTQMGQEVILRCVPISNHLYFYWYRQILGQKVEFLVSFYNNEISEKSEIFDDQFSVERPDGSNFTLKIRSTKLEDSAMYFCASRTDSNFNQPQHFGDGTRLSIL.

V is TRBV7-8 and J is TRBJ1-2; tentative D call: TRBD1 (6 bases). V was clipped by 4 bases and J by 13 bases, with 13 bases between them. Germline CDR1 reads SGHVS; CDR2 reads FQNEAQ. This CDR3 region has 11 residues. The CDR3 spells CASSSAGGPTF. The CDR3 coding sequence is TGTGCCAGCAGCTCGGCCGGGGGCCCCACCTTC.

The V and J genes are TRBV7-2 and TRBJ1-1; 8 bases are shared with TRBD1. The germline gives CDR1 SGHTA, CDR2 FQGNSA. Losses at the gene ends were 7 bases for V and 1 base for J; bases not matched to a gene: 8. This CDR3 has 15 amino acids. CDR3 loop: CASTMDRVRNTEAFF. The CDR3, as DNA: TGTGCCAGCACCATGGACAGGGTACGGAACACTGAAGCTTTCTTT.

This chain joins TRBV30 and TRBJ1-2; D is uncertain. CDR3 length: 12 amino acids. Per the germline V gene, CDR1 is GTSNPN and CDR2 is SVGIG (reference sequence). Trimming took 0 bases from V and 4 from J, leaving 6 bases between them. CDR3 in amino acids: CAWSVGLYGYTF. The CDR3 DNA follows: TGTGCCTGGAGTGTTGGACTCTATGGCTACACCTTC.

The V gene is TRBV7-2, the J gene TRBJ2-5; D is possibly TRBD1 or TRBD2 (6 bases each). This CDR3 region has 15 residues. The ends were cut back, 5 bases at V and 5 bases at J, with 18 bases in the middle. The germline V gene encodes CDR1 SGHTA and CDR2 FQGNSA. The CDR3 sequence: CASSRTRGARETQYF. For the CDR3, the DNA is TGTGCCAGCAGCCGCACGAGGGGGGCTAGGGAGACCCAGTACTTC.

V usage is TRBV7-9 and J usage is TRBJ1-4, with D hard to call. Per germline, CDR1 SEHNR and CDR2 FQNEAQ (reference sequence). The CDR3 spans 14 residues. V lost 1 base and J lost 7, with 10 bases in between. CDR3 protein: CASSLVGGPEKLFF. CDR3 in DNA: TGTGCCAGCAGCTTAGTAGGTGGACCTGAAAAACTGTTTTTT.

This clonotype has more than one count but fewer than ten. This rearrangement joins TRBV12-3 or TRBV12-4 to TRBJ2-3; 9 bases map to TRBD2. The CDR3 consists of 18 residues. J was trimmed by 2 bases and V by 5 bases; bases with no gene match: 14. The CDR3, as DNA: TGTGCCAGCAGTGCAGGGTCGCTAGCGGGGCGACTCACAGATACGCAGTATTTT. Translated: CASSAGSLAGRLTDTQYF.

This clonotype was seen many times. The junction differs from germline at one of its ends, possibly a read error. This chain connects TRBV30 to TRBJ2-6; D is uncertain. Germline V lookup: CDR1 GTSNPN, CDR2 SVGIG (reference sequence). The CDR3 is 13 amino acids. DNA for the CDR3: TGTGCCTGGAGTGTACGTGGGGTCAACGTCCTGACTTTC. It is translated as CAWSVRGVNVLTF.

The chain employs TRBV20-1 and TRBJ2-1; TRBD2 matches at 10 bases. CDR1 DFQATT and CDR2 SNEGSKA come from the germline V gene (reference sequence). The CDR3 runs to 16 residues. Trimming cost V 5 bases and J 4 bases; bases outside gene matches: 11. The CDR3 nucleotides read TGCAGTGCTCCTGGCGGGACTAGCGCCTCATACAATGAGCAGTTCTTC. The encoded protein is CSAPGGTSASYNEQFF.

The sample holds many counts of this clonotype. The chain combines TRBV6-5 with TRBJ1-5; D remains unclear. CDR1 is MNHEY, CDR2 SVGAGI, per germline. Trimming shortened V by 2 bases and J by 8 bases, and 16 bases separated the two germline ends. This CDR3 region has 15 residues. The CDR3 DNA sequence: TGTGCCAGCAGTTACGGGCCCCCTAGCCTCGAGCCCCAGCATTTT. Residues: CASSYGPPSLEPQHF.

In its sample, this clonotype was seen a few times. The rearrangement joins TRBV4-3 to TRBJ1-1; possible D gene TRBD1, 5 bases. The CDR3 loop spans 15 amino acids. Germline V gene data show CDR1 as LGHNA and CDR2 as YSLEER. The V end lost 1 base, the J end lost 4 bases, and 13 bases lay between the germline ends. CDR3 sequence (DNA): TGCGCCAGCAGCCAAGTTCCAGGGTTGAGCACTGAAGCTTTCTTT. As protein: CASSQVPGLSTEAFF.

This sequence joins TRBV20-1 and TRBJ1-1; 11 nucleotides agree with TRBD1. This CDR3 is built from 15 residues. Germline lookup yields CDR1 DFQATT and CDR2 SNEGSKA (reference sequence). J lost 5 bases, V lost 8 bases, and 13 bases had no gene match. CDR3 loop: CSTPAPGTGGTEAFF. Here the CDR3 DNA reads TGCAGTACTCCGGCCCCCGGGACAGGGGGAACTGAAGCTTTCTTT.

This clonotype was recorded many times. The chain employs TRBV30 and TRBJ1-5; D may be TRBD1 (5 bases). CDR1 is GTSNPN and CDR2 is SVGIG in the germline V gene (reference sequence). Trimming cost V 2 bases and J 6 bases, with 14 bases left between them. The CDR3 has 14 residues. The CDR3 protein is CAWSFDSRTQPQHF. The CDR3 DNA reads as TGTGCCTGGAGTTTCGACAGCCGCACTCAGCCCCAGCATTTT.

CDR3 amino acids: CASSLEKPVDPGEEYF. CDR3 bases: TGTGCCAGCAGCTTAGAAAAGCCAGTGGACCCAGGGGAGGAGTACTTC. The chain has TRBV11-2 and TRBJ2-7, with D possibly being TRBD1 or TRBD2 (6 bases each). CDR1 is SGHAT and CDR2 is FQNNGV in the germline V gene. V gave up 0 bases and J gave up 11 bases, with 23 bases separating them. CDR3 size: 16 residues.

Points on this clonotype: The junction shows a germline mismatch at one end, possibly a read error. The chain employs TRBV7-7 and TRBJ2-5; 8 bases align to TRBD2. The CDR3 runs to 15 residues. CDR1 and CDR2 from the germline V gene are SSHAT and FNYEAQ (reference sequence). The CDR3 loop reads CASSLGSGREETQYF. The CDR3 DNA reads as TGTGCTAGCAGCTTAGGATCCGGGAGGGAAGAGACCCAGTACTTC.

This clonotype was detected a few times. This chain uses TRBV7-2 with TRBJ1-4; 9 nucleotides line up with TRBD1. With V trimmed by 1 base and J by 8 bases, 8 bases remained unmatched. The CDR3 is made up of 16 amino acids. Germline V lookup: CDR1 SGHTA, CDR2 FQGNSA. In nucleotides, the CDR3 is TGTGCCAGCAGCTTAGTAGTAGGACAGGGGTACGAAAAACTGTTTTTT. Its translation: CASSLVVGQGYEKLFF.

This clonotype has more than one count but fewer than ten. The V gene is TRBV12-3 or TRBV12-4, the J gene TRBJ1-5, with 7 bases identical to TRBD1. Trimming removed 7 bases from V and 0 bases from J; junction bases left unmatched: 9. This CDR3 has 16 residues. CDR3: CASIQGGGTSNQPQHF. The CDR3 DNA follows: TGTGCCAGCATTCAGGGGGGCGGGACTAGCAATCAGCCCCAGCATTTT.